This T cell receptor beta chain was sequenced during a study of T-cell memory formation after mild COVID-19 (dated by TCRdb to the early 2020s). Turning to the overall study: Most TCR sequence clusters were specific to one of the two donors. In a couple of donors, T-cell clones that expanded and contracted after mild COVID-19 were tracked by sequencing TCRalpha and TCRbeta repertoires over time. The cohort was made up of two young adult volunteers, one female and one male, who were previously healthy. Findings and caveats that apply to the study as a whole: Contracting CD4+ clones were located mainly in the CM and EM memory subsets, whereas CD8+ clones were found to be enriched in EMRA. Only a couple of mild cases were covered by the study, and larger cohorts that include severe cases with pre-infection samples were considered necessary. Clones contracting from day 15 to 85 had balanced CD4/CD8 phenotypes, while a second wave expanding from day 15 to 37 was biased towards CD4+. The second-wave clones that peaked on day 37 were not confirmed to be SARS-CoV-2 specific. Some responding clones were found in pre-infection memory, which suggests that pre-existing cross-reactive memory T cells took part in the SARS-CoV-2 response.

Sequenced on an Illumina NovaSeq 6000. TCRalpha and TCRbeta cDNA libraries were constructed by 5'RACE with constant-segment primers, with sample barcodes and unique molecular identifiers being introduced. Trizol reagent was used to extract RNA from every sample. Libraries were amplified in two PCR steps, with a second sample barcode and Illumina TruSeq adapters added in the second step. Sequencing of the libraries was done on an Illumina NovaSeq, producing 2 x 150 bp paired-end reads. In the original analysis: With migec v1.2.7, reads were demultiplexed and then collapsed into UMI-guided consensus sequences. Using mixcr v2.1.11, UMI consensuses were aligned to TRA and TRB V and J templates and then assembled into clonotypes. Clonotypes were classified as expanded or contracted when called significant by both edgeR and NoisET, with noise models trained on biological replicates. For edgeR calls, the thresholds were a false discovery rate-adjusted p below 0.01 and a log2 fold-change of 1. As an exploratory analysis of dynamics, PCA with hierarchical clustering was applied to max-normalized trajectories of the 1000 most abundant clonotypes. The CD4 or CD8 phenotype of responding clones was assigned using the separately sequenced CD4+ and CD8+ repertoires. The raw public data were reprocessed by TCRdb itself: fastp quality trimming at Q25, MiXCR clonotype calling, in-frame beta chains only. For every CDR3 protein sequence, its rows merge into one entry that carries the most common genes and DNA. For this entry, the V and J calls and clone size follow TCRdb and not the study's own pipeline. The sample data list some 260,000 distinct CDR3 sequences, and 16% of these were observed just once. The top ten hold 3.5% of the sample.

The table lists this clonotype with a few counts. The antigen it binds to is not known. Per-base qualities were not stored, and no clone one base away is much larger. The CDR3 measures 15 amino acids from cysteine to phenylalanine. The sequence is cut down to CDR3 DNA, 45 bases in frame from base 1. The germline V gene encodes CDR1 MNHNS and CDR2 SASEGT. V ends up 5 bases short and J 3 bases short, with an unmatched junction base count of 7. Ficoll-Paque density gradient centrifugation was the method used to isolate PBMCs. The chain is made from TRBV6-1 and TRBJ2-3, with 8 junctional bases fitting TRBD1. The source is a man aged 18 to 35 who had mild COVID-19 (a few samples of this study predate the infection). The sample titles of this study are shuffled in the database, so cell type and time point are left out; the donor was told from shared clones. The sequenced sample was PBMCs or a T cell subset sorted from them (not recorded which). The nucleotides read TGTGCCAGCAGTTTTACAGGGGGTTCAACAGATACGCAGTATTTT. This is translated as CASSFTGGSTDTQYF.